This TCR beta chain was found in a study of blood T cells in healthy people across ages. Study at large: Through template switching, about one barcoded beta molecule was captured per two T cells, as measured in model experiments.

Through a sample-barcoded 5' primer and a J-beta primer mix, a second PCR was run for about 6 to 11 cycles. TCRdb analysed the 5' RACE reads with MiXCR anew, one entry per CDR3 protein. The sample has 1.6 million or so distinct CDR3 sequences; about 32% are singletons. The CDR3 spans 14 residues. The germline V gene has CDR1 SGHRS and CDR2 YFSETQ. The V gene lost 4 bases and the J gene lost 0 bases, with 8 bases spanning the gap. The source of this sequence is a woman aged 25-40 years in good health. Sequenced input: blood. The chain employs TRBV5-1 and TRBJ2-1; D is perhaps TRBD1 (6 bases). The CDR3 DNA is TGCGCCAGCAGCACGGACAGCTCCTACAATGAGCAGTTCTTC. Amino acid sequence: CASSTDSSYNEQFF.